Following are 17 T cell receptor beta chains from one sample sequenced in a study of response to subunit inactivated influenza vaccine. MiXCR was run by TCRdb on the RT-PCR reads, yielding one entry per CDR3 protein. The repertoire consists of roughly 760,000 distinct CDR3 sequences, with 20% to 25% occurring once and the leading ten covering 10% to 13%. The material was PBMCs from blood, obtained 5 to 6 days after vaccination. The source of these receptors is a man aged 50 or older who received an inactivated influenza vaccine.

V gene TRBV6-5 combines with J gene TRBJ2-7, with 11 positions matching TRBD2. Trimming cost V 4 bases and J 4 bases; bases outside gene matches: 9. The CDR3 length is 16 residues. CDR1 MNHEY and CDR2 SVGAGI come from the germline V gene. CDR3 DNA sequence: TGTGCCAGCAGTTTTACGGTAGCGGGGGGGCTGTACGAGCAGTACTTC. This sequence encodes CASSFTVAGGLYEQYF.

This chain's CDR3 is CASSPRTRPETQYF. In DNA form, the CDR3 reads TGTGCCAGCTCACCACGTACTAGACCAGAGACCCAGTACTTC. The gene calls are TRBV18 and TRBJ2-5; a weak D match, TRBD2 (5 bases). Germline V gene lookup returns CDR1 KGHSH and CDR2 LQKENI. This CDR3 region has 14 residues. V was trimmed by 1 base and J by 4 bases, leaving 10 bases between them.

The chain links TRBV4-2 to TRBJ2-1; D is possibly TRBD1 (5 bases). Trimming stripped 0 bases from V and 6 bases from J, with 9 bases between. Germline V gene sequence: CDR1 LGHNA, CDR2 YNFKEQ. This CDR3 is built from 14 residues. CDR3 DNA: TGTGCCAGCAGCCAAGATCCCAGGGCCAATGAGCAGTTCTTC. Protein product: CASSQDPRANEQFF.

This clonotype turned up a few times. V usage is TRBV12-3 or TRBV12-4 and J usage is TRBJ1-6, with D perhaps TRBD1 (6 bases). V lost 6 bases and J 7 bases, leaving 16 bases between the germline ends. The CDR3 spans 15 residues. The CDR3 sequence: CASRDRGGGNSPLHF. The DNA of the CDR3 is TGTGCCAGCAGGGACCGAGGGGGGGGGAATTCACCCCTCCACTTT.

This clonotype has only one observation. J is TRBJ2-7 and V is TRBV18, with 8 nucleotides matching TRBD2. With V trimmed by 3 bases and J by 5 bases, 12 bases remained unmatched. This CDR3 is built from 16 residues. Germline CDR1 reads KGHSH; CDR2 reads LQKENI. The CDR3 protein is CASSPPTGGASDEQYF. CDR3 nucleotides: TGTGCCAGCTCACCCCCGACGGGGGGGGCTTCGGACGAGCAGTACTTC.

This clonotype came up a few times. V and J are TRBV5-5 and TRBJ2-1, with D tentatively TRBD1 (6 bases). CDR1 and CDR2 (germline): SGHKS, YYEKEE (reference sequence). The V gene lost 4 bases and the J gene lost 3 bases, with 14 bases spanning the gap. CDR3 length: 15 amino acids. The CDR3 DNA follows: TGTGCCAGCAGCGGGATTTGGACAGTCTACAATGAGCAGTTCTTC. It codes for CASSGIWTVYNEQFF.

This clonotype was detected ten times or more. V and J are TRBV20-1 and TRBJ1-2; no clear D gene. The CDR3 length is 12 residues. V was clipped by 4 bases and J by 5 bases, with 11 bases between them. CDR1 and CDR2 (germline): DFQATT, SNEGSKA (reference sequence). The CDR3 nucleotides are TGCAGTGCTATACATTGGATTTATGGCTACACCTTC. Protein: CSAIHWIYGYTF.

This chain uses TRBV2 with TRBJ2-5; 7 bases fit TRBD1. This CDR3 is built from 13 residues. Germline CDR1 SNHLY, CDR2 FYNNEI. V trimming: 8 bases; J trimming: 0 bases; junction bases outside the gene matches: 3. CDR3 DNA sequence: TGTGCCAGCGGGACAGTGTACCAAGAGACCCAGTACTTC. Its protein product is CASGTVYQETQYF.

This clonotype was observed a few times. The V and J genes are TRBV12-3 or TRBV12-4 and TRBJ1-5; 9 bases align to TRBD1. This CDR3 is built from 16 residues. Trimming took 3 bases from V and 4 from J; bases not matched to a gene: 7. This CDR3 reads CASSFGTGMYNQPQHF. DNA of the CDR3: TGTGCCAGCAGTTTTGGGACAGGGATGTATAATCAGCCCCAGCATTTT.

Remarks on this clonotype: A read error may account for a junction end that differs from germline. This chain joins TRBV20-1 and TRBJ2-7; 9 bases fit TRBD1. This CDR3 contains 15 residues. Germline CDR1 is DFQATT and CDR2 is SNEGSKA (reference sequence). The CDR3 sequence: CSASPLDRGSYKQYF. For the CDR3, the DNA is TGCAGTGCTTCCCCCCTGGACAGGGGCTCCTACAAGCAGTACTTC.

The table lists this clonotype with a few counts. The rearrangement joins TRBV12-3 or TRBV12-4 to TRBJ1-3; D is ambiguous. V lost 6 bases and J lost 4, with 10 bases in between. The CDR3 runs 13 residues. This chain's CDR3 is CASSPFWGNTIYF. For the CDR3, the DNA is TGTGCCAGCAGCCCTTTTTGGGGAAACACCATATATTTT.

The J gene is TRBJ2-7, the V gene TRBV29-1, with a tentative D call TRBD2 (6 bases). Germline lookup yields CDR1 SQVTM and CDR2 ANQGSEA. V was trimmed by 6 bases and J by 5 bases, leaving 17 bases between them. The CDR3 consists of 13 residues. The CDR3 is CSVNGEVADEQYF. The CDR3 DNA is TGCAGCGTGAATGGGGAGGTAGCGGACGAGCAGTACTTC.

This rearrangement joins TRBV4-2 to TRBJ2-1; TRBD2 matches 10 bases. Germline V gene lookup returns CDR1 LGHNA and CDR2 YNFKEQ. CDR3 size: 17 residues. V lost 3 bases and J lost 4; bases outside the gene matches: 9. CDR3 sequence (DNA): TGTGCCAGCAGCCATGGTAGCGGGGGGCCTGGATACAATGAGCAGTTCTTC. Its protein product is CASSHGSGGPGYNEQFF.

In its sample, this clonotype was seen a few times. V usage is TRBV11-2 and J usage is TRBJ1-1; TRBD1 matches at 8 bases. Germline CDR1 is SGHAT and CDR2 is FQNNGV. The CDR3 covers 17 residues. V lost 6 bases, J lost 5 bases, and 17 bases stayed unmatched. Here the CDR3 reads CASRLWGQGAGRTEAFF. In DNA, the CDR3 is TGTGCCAGCAGATTATGGGGTCAGGGGGCGGGGAGGACTGAAGCTTTCTTT.

This clonotype was counted many times. The rearrangement uses TRBV5-1 and TRBJ2-1; no reliable D call. The CDR3 is made up of 13 amino acids. V gave up 2 bases and J gave up 5 bases, with 8 bases separating them. From germline, CDR1 is SGHRS and CDR2 YFSETQ. The chain's CDR3 is CASSFGRNNEQFF. The CDR3 nucleotides are TGCGCCAGCAGCTTTGGCAGAAACAATGAGCAGTTCTTC. The full variable domain, with the rest looked up from reference TRBV5-1 and TRBJ2-1, is KAGVTQTPRYLIKTRGQQVTLSCSPISGHRSVSWYQQTPGQGLQFLFEYFSETQRNKGNFPGRFSGRQFSNSRSEMNVSTLELGDSALYLCASSFGRNNEQFFGPGTRLTVL.

The rearrangement links TRBV12-3 or TRBV12-4 to TRBJ2-3; 7 positions agree with TRBD2. With V trimmed by 5 bases and J by 1 base, 3 bases remained unmatched. The CDR3 consists of 14 residues. CDR3 amino acids: CASSIRGGTDTQYF. CDR3 nucleotide sequence: TGTGCCAGCAGTATCCGGGGGGGCACAGATACGCAGTATTTT.

Worth noting for this clonotype: At one boundary the junction diverges from the germline segment, which might be a read error. The chain couples TRBV12-3 or TRBV12-4 to TRBJ1-5; no clear D. The CDR3 has 15 amino acids. CDR3 bases: TGTGCCAGCAGCATTGATTGGTTCGGCGGGAGGCCCCAGGATTTT. Translation gives CASSIDWFGGRPQDF.